The 9 T cell receptor beta chains below all came from one sample that was sequenced in a study of response to subunit inactivated influenza vaccine. Via MiXCR, TCRdb re-called the RT-PCR reads, giving one row per CDR3 protein. The profile shows about 180,000 distinct CDR3 sequences, nearly 9.5% of them singletons. The sequenced sample was non-naive T cells sorted from PBMCs, obtained on the day of vaccination. The receptors here all came from a man aged 45-60 years who received an inactivated influenza vaccine.

For this clonotype: This may stem from a read error, because a much larger clone lies one nucleotide away. The gene calls are TRBV20-1 and TRBJ2-3; D might be TRBD2 (6 bases). V was clipped by 5 bases and J by 4 bases, with 16 bases between them. This CDR3 is 14 amino acids long. Germline V gives CDR1 DFQATT, CDR2 SNEGSKA (reference sequence). In nucleotides, the CDR3 is TGCAGTGCTGGTAGGACTAATAATCCAGATACGCAGTATTTT. This gives the protein CSAGRTNNPDTQYF.

The V and J genes are TRBV6-1 and TRBJ2-1; possibly TRBD2 for D (5 bases). Germline-derived CDR1 and CDR2 are MNHNS and SASEGT. The length of the CDR3 is 16 residues. V lost 4 bases and J 0 bases, leaving 13 bases between the germline ends. The CDR3 protein is CASSVGWRSSYNEQFF. The CDR3 bases are TGTGCCAGCAGTGTCGGATGGAGGAGCTCCTACAATGAGCAGTTCTTC.

This clonotype has only a few counts. CDR3 coding DNA: TGTGCCAGCAGCGTAGGTGGGGGCCAATACAATGAGCAGTTCTTC. It translates to CASSVGGGQYNEQFF. This chain uses TRBV9 with TRBJ2-1; possibly TRBD1 for D (6 bases). In germline, CDR1 is SGDLS, CDR2 YYNGEE. The germline V and J ends were trimmed by 0 bases and 4 bases, with 11 bases remaining between them. CDR3 size: 15 residues.

This clonotype was seen only a few times. The chain recombines TRBV9 with TRBJ2-1; TRBD1 is a possible D gene (6 bases). Trimming cost V 0 bases and J 6 bases, with 7 bases left between them. The germline V gene encodes CDR1 SGDLS and CDR2 YYNGEE. The CDR3 totals 13 residues. The CDR3 sequence: CASSVGTVNEQFF. In DNA form, the CDR3 reads TGTGCCAGCAGCGTAGGGACAGTCAATGAGCAGTTCTTC.

A few counts support this clonotype. This chain joins TRBV7-2 and TRBJ1-1; weak D call: TRBD1 (6 bases). The length of the CDR3 is 14 residues. Per germline, CDR1 SGHTA and CDR2 FQGNSA. Trimming cost V 7 bases and J 4 bases, with 16 bases left between them. The CDR3 here is CASKQTGLATEAFF. CDR3 nucleotide sequence: TGTGCCAGCAAACAGACAGGTCTCGCCACTGAAGCTTTCTTT.

This clonotype occurred a few times. The chain joins TRBV7-8 to TRBJ1-6, with 7 bases aligning to TRBD1. Trimming took 5 bases from V and 5 from J; bases not matched to a gene: 6. The CDR3 runs to 15 residues. Germline V gives CDR1 SGHVS, CDR2 FQNEAQ. The CDR3 sequence is CASSGDRFHNSPLHF. The CDR3 DNA reads as TGTGCCAGCAGCGGGGACAGATTTCATAATTCACCCCTCCACTTT.

This clonotype appeared many times. The genes are TRBV28 and TRBJ2-3; D might be TRBD2 (7 bases). The CDR3 sequence is 15 residues long. CDR1 and CDR2 from the germline V gene are MDHEN and SYDVKM. Between the trimmed V and J ends, which lost 3 bases and 2 bases, there was a span of 12 bases. CDR3 sequence: CASSFGGLTTDTQYF. Written as DNA, the CDR3 is TGTGCCAGCAGTTTCGGGGGGCTGACCACAGATACGCAGTATTTT. Full variable domain (rest looked up from reference TRBV28 and TRBJ2-3): DVKVTQSSRYLVKRTGEKVFLECVQDMDHENMFWYRQDPGLGLRLIYFSYDVKMKEKGDIPEGYSVSREKKERFSLILESASTNQTSMYLCASSFGGLTTDTQYFGPGTRLTVL.

This clonotype was observed many times. The CDR3: CASSLVIAGPRDTQYF. Written as DNA, the CDR3 is TGTGCCAGCAGCTTAGTAATAGCGGGCCCGAGAGATACGCAGTATTTT. The chain combines TRBV7-2 with TRBJ2-3, with TRBD2 matching 7 bases. The germline CDR1 and CDR2 sequences are SGHTA and FQGNSA. The CDR3 spans 16 residues. The trim removed 1 base at V and 5 bases at J, leaving 9 bases unmatched.

The V gene is TRBV3-1, the J gene TRBJ2-1, with D possibly matching TRBD2 (6 bases). The CDR3 totals 19 residues. Germline CDR1 is LGHDT and CDR2 is YNNKEL (reference sequence). Trimming removed 6 bases at V and 0 bases at J, with 24 bases between. The CDR3 sequence: CASRRVGGAAKSSYNEQFF. The CDR3 bases are TGTGCCAGCAGGCGAGTCGGAGGGGCCGCCAAGTCCTCCTACAATGAGCAGTTCTTC.